Below, 23 T cell receptor beta chains from the same sample are listed, as sequenced in a study of beta chain features in type 1 diabetes. Study-level results: There was a moderate but significant shortening of TCRB CDR3s in all four CD4+ subsets of Type 1 diabetes patients.

No antigen is known for these receptors. Expressed TCRB transcripts got sequenced, as all isolated RNA was reverse transcribed. TCRdb keeps only in-frame clones here, not all; method: immunoSEQ multiplex PCR. The table records about 700,000 clones, about an eighth of them present only once. The sample was naive CD4+ T cells from blood. The receptor set was obtained from a man in his late teens or twenties with type 1 diabetes.

The chain carries TRBV29-1 and TRBJ2-7; D is possibly TRBD1 or TRBD2 (5 bases each). Per germline, CDR1 SQVTM and CDR2 ANQGSEA. There are 13 residues in the CDR3. The V end was cut by 4 bases, the J end by 2 bases, with 12 bases between. CDR3 residues: CSVAGTDTYEQYF. The CDR3 nucleotides are TGCAGCGTTGCTGGGACGGACACCTACGAGCAGTACTTC.

In its sample, this clone was seen a few times. The chain recombines TRBV10-3 with TRBJ2-1; no reliable D call. Trimming shortened V by 0 bases and J by 6 bases, and 9 bases separated the two germline ends. Germline V gene data show CDR1 as ENHRY and CDR2 as SYGVKD. There are 14 residues in the CDR3. CDR3: CAISESQQSNEQFF. The CDR3 bases are TGTGCCATCAGTGAGTCACAACAGTCCAATGAGCAGTTCTTC.

The chain links TRBV18 to TRBJ1-2; perhaps TRBD1 as D (5 bases). Between the trimmed V and J ends, which lost 6 bases and 4 bases, there was a span of 15 bases. Germline loops: CDR1 KGHSH, CDR2 LQKENI. There are 14 residues in the CDR3. The CDR3 reads CASSPGVYGYGYTF. In nucleotides, the CDR3 is TGTGCCAGCTCCCCGGGGGTTTACGGCTATGGCTACACCTTC.

The V and J genes are TRBV29-1 and TRBJ2-7; D remains unclear. Germline CDR1 is SQVTM and CDR2 is ANQGSEA. CDR3 length: 12 residues. The V end was cut by 7 bases, the J end by 5 bases, with 15 bases between. CDR3 region: CSGARGSDEQYF. CDR3 bases: TGCAGCGGGGCCCGTGGAAGCGACGAGCAGTACTTC.

This clone was picked up a small number of times. CDR3 nucleotides: TGTGCCAGCAGCTTAGGTCTGTCGGTCGTTCCAAGCACAGATACGCAGTATTTT. Translation gives CASSLGLSVVPSTDTQYF. The V and J genes are TRBV13 and TRBJ2-3; no clear D. CDR3 length: 18 amino acids. Per the germline V gene, CDR1 is PRHDT and CDR2 is FYEKMQ (reference sequence). V was cut by 0 bases and J by 0 bases, with 16 bases left in between. Variable domain in full (rest from reference TRBV13 and TRBJ2-3): AAGVIQSPRHLIKEKRETATLKCYPIPRHDTVYWYQQGPGQDPQFLISFYEKMQSDKGSIPDRFSAQQFSDYHSELNMSSLELGDSALYFCASSLGLSVVPSTDTQYFGPGTRLTVL.

This chain links TRBV6-6 with TRBJ2-3, with D unclear. V lost 5 bases and J lost 5, with 8 bases in between. The CDR3 spans 12 residues. Germline V CDR1 and CDR2: MNHNY, SVGAGI (reference sequence). The chain's CDR3 is CASSLRRDTQYF. In nucleotides, the CDR3 is TGTGCCAGCAGTCTGAGACGAGATACGCAGTATTTT.

To note about this clone: Other DNA sequences in the sample encode the same CDR3. The rearrangement links TRBV18 to TRBJ2-7; either TRBD1 or TRBD2 may supply D (5 bases each). This CDR3 has 13 amino acids. The germline CDR1 and CDR2 sequences are KGHSH and LQKENI. V was shortened by 3 bases and J by 2 bases, with 8 bases between the two germline ends. The CDR3 region is CASSPPGPYEQYF. As DNA, the CDR3 is TGTGCCAGCTCACCCCCGGGACCCTACGAGCAGTACTTC. Filled out from reference TRBV18 and TRBJ2-7, the complete variable domain reads NAGVMQNPRHLVRRRGQEARLRCSPMKGHSHVYWYRQLPEEGLKFMVYLQKENIIDESGMPKERFSAEFPKEGPSILRIQQVVRGDSAAYFCASSPPGPYEQYFGPGTRLTVT.

Only a few counts were recorded for this clone. The chain is built from TRBV2 and TRBJ2-3; D tentatively fits TRBD1 or TRBD2 (5 bases each). The CDR3 has 12 residues. The V end lost 7 bases, the J end lost 7 bases, and 12 bases lay between the germline ends. Germline loops: CDR1 SNHLY, CDR2 FYNNEI. The DNA for the CDR3 is TGTGCCAGCACCCGAGAGGGGAATACGCAGTATTTT. Its translation: CASTREGNTQYF.

The rearrangement uses TRBV7-7 and TRBJ2-1, with 13 nucleotides matching TRBD2. V was clipped by 5 bases and J by 6 bases; unmatched bases: 7. Germline V gene data show CDR1 as SSHAT and CDR2 as FNYEAQ (reference sequence). The CDR3 extends over 16 amino acids. The CDR3: CASSLSTSGGLNEQFF. The CDR3 bases are TGTGCCAGCAGCCTTTCGACTAGCGGGGGGCTCAATGAGCAGTTCTTC.

This chain connects TRBV18 to TRBJ1-2; D gene ambiguous. Germline-derived CDR1 and CDR2 are KGHSH and LQKENI. Trimming shortened V by 1 base and J by 0 bases, and 12 bases separated the two germline ends. The CDR3 is 16 amino acids. CDR3 in DNA: TGTGCCAGCTCACCACTAGGCACCTCATCTAACTATGGCTACACCTTC. Protein sequence: CASSPLGTSSNYGYTF.

The rearrangement joins TRBV9 to TRBJ1-5; D uncertain. Trimming pared 2 bases from V and 5 bases from J, leaving 11 bases between. CDR3 length: 14 amino acids. Looked up from germline, CDR1 is SGDLS and CDR2 is YYNGEE. CDR3 protein: CASSVLPDDQPQHF. Written as DNA, the CDR3 is TGTGCCAGCAGCGTCCTCCCGGACGATCAGCCCCAGCATTTT.

This chain uses TRBV29-1 with TRBJ1-5; weak D call: TRBD1 (6 bases). This CDR3 is built from 13 residues. Germline V CDR1 and CDR2: SQVTM, ANQGSEA. Trimming stripped 6 bases from V and 7 bases from J, with 16 bases between. The CDR3 region has the DNA TGCAGCGTAGCCTCAGGGGAGGAACAGCCCCAGCATTTT. This codes for CSVASGEEQPQHF. The whole variable domain, filled in from reference TRBV29-1 and TRBJ1-5, reads SAVISQKPSRDICQRGTSLTIQCQVDSQVTMMFWYRQQPGQSLTLIATANQGSEATYESGFVIDKFPISRPNLTFSTLTVSNMSPEDSSIYLCSVASGEEQPQHFGDGTRLSIL.

V and J are TRBV11-2 and TRBJ2-2; TRBD2 agrees at 8 bases. Germline CDR1 reads SGHAT; CDR2 reads FQNNGV. The CDR3 is 15 residues long. J was trimmed by 3 bases and V by 5 bases; bases with no gene match: 5. CDR3 amino acids: CASSTRLAYTGELFF. Written as DNA, the CDR3 is TGTGCCAGCAGCACCCGACTAGCGTACACCGGGGAGCTGTTTTTT.

This clone was seen only a few times. V and J are TRBV7-2 and TRBJ1-4; 7 nucleotides line up with TRBD1. There are 15 residues in the CDR3. With V trimmed by 5 bases and J by 3 bases, 6 bases remained unmatched. CDR1 is SGHTA, CDR2 FQGNSA, per germline. CDR3 coding DNA: TGTGCCAGCAGCCGAGACAGGGCGGCTAATGAAAAACTGTTTTTT. Its translation is CASSRDRAANEKLFF.

The chain uses TRBV6-5 and TRBJ1-2; 7 bases line up with TRBD1. CDR3 size: 12 residues. Germline CDR1 is MNHEY and CDR2 is SVGAGI. V was pared by 7 bases and J by 6 bases, with 5 bases of the junction left unmatched. The CDR3 DNA reads as TGTGCCAGCACCGGGACAGCGGATGGCTACACCTTC. This sequence encodes CASTGTADGYTF.

The rearrangement uses TRBV30 and TRBJ1-5, with TRBD1 as a possible D gene (5 bases). V was trimmed by 3 bases and J by 1 base, leaving 16 bases between them. The CDR3 is 16 amino acids. Germline CDR1 GTSNPN, CDR2 SVGIG (reference sequence). The chain's CDR3 is CAWSARGGTSNQPQHF. The DNA of the CDR3 is TGTGCCTGGAGCGCCCGGGGAGGGACGAGCAATCAGCCCCAGCATTTT.

There are a few counts of this clone. The chain is built from TRBV21-1 and TRBJ2-7; the DNA was not compared with TRBD2, the D call given in the table. TRBV21-1 is noted as a pseudogene. CDR3 size: 15 residues. The CDR3: CASSKVVREPYEQYF. Here the CDR3 DNA reads TGTGCCAGCAGCAAAGTGGTTAGGGAGCCCTACGAGCAGTACTTC.

This clone occurred a few times. The chain carries TRBV10-3 and TRBJ1-1; D is undetermined. The V end was cut by 5 bases, the J end by 2 bases, with 9 bases between. There are 13 residues in the CDR3. Germline V gene sequence: CDR1 ENHRY, CDR2 SYGVKD. CDR3: CAISQNRNTEAFF. In DNA form, the CDR3 reads TGTGCCATCAGTCAAAACAGAAACACTGAAGCTTTCTTT.

The rearrangement links TRBV18 to TRBJ1-4; no definite D call. CDR3 size: 13 residues. The V end lost 3 bases, the J end lost 4 bases, and 6 bases lay between the germline ends. Germline V gives CDR1 KGHSH, CDR2 LQKENI. The CDR3 reads CASSPHDNEKLFF. CDR3 nucleotides: TGTGCCAGCTCACCCCATGATAATGAAAAACTGTTTTTT. Looking up the rest from reference TRBV18 and TRBJ1-4 gives the full variable domain: NAGVMQNPRHLVRRRGQEARLRCSPMKGHSHVYWYRQLPEEGLKFMVYLQKENIIDESGMPKERFSAEFPKEGPSILRIQQVVRGDSAAYFCASSPHDNEKLFFGSGTQLSVL.

The chain has TRBV7-2 and TRBJ2-3; 9 bases agree with TRBD2. The CDR3 has 16 residues. Germline V gene sequence: CDR1 SGHTA, CDR2 FQGNSA. The junction had 8 bases not matched to a gene; V was cut back by 1 base and J by 6 bases. DNA of the CDR3: TGTGCCAGCAGCTTAGTTAGCGGGGGCGGGGAGGATACGCAGTATTTT. This translates into CASSLVSGGGEDTQYF. The complete variable domain, with remaining parts taken from reference TRBV7-2 and TRBJ2-3, reads GAGVSQSPSNKVTEKGKDVELRCDPISGHTALYWYRQSLGQGLEFLIYFQGNSAPDKSGLPSDRFSAERTGGSVSTLTIQRTQQEDSAVYLCASSLVSGGGEDTQYFGPGTRLTVL.

This rearrangement joins TRBV6-5 to TRBJ2-7, with D unclear. The germline V gene encodes CDR1 MNHEY and CDR2 SVGAGI. Trimming left V 2 bases short and J 3 bases short, with 8 bases between. CDR3 length equals 13 residues. CDR3 DNA: TGTGCCAGCAGTTACGAAATTAGCTACGAGCAGTACTTC. Its translation: CASSYEISYEQYF.

This clone was counted between two and nine times. This chain joins TRBV5-1 and TRBJ2-7; TRBD1 agrees at 8 bases. The ends lost 4 bases at V and 6 bases at J; junction bases unmatched: 9. CDR3 length equals 14 residues. Per the germline V gene, CDR1 is SGHRS and CDR2 is YFSETQ. CDR3 sequence: CASSPTGDNGEQYF. The CDR3 nucleotides read TGCGCCAGCAGCCCGACAGGGGATAACGGCGAGCAGTACTTC.

This clone has just a few counts. Other DNA sequences in this specimen translate into the identical CDR3. The V gene is TRBV5-1, the J gene TRBJ2-1; TRBD1 matches at 11 bases. Germline V gene lookup returns CDR1 SGHRS and CDR2 YFSETQ. V lost 4 bases and J lost 7; bases outside the gene matches: 7. The CDR3 totals 15 residues. The CDR3 protein is CASSAAGTGGNEQFF. Written as DNA, the CDR3 is TGCGCCAGCAGCGCAGCGGGGACAGGGGGGAATGAGCAGTTCTTC.